This passage covers 10 T cell receptor beta chains from one sample sequenced in a study of blood T cell repertoires in COVID-19. TCRdb's copy holds only in-frame clones and misses some; the assay was immunoSEQ multiplex PCR. This sample has about 300,000 clones, with approximately 86% found just once. The sample consisted of peripheral blood. The receptors shown here come from a man between 65 and 85 years old with acute or convalescent COVID-19.

CDR3 nucleotide sequence: TGTGCCAGCAGACAGGACAGGGGCTATGGCTACACCTTC. Its translation: CASRQDRGYGYTF. This rearrangement joins TRBV6-1 to TRBJ1-2; TRBD1 agrees at 9 bases. The V segment lost 6 bases and the J segment 4 bases; nucleotides outside the gene matches: 3. The CDR3 is 13 amino acids. Per germline, CDR1 MNHNS and CDR2 SASEGT.

The chain recombines TRBV2 with TRBJ2-7; 8 bases fit TRBD2. Germline trimming cut 7 bases from V and 6 bases from J; bases unmatched to any gene: 8. The CDR3 extends over 13 amino acids. Germline assignment: CDR1 SNHLY and CDR2 FYNNEI. CDR3 protein: CASTRGLALEQYF. The CDR3 DNA is TGTGCCAGCACCCGCGGACTAGCTCTCGAGCAGTACTTC.

The CDR3 bases are TGCAGCGTCAATCTCCAGTCCGGGGAGCTGTTTTTT. Protein: CSVNLQSGELFF. This sequence joins TRBV29-1 and TRBJ2-2, with no clear D. Trimming removed 6 bases at V and 6 bases at J, with 11 bases between. This CDR3 contains 12 residues. Looked up from germline, CDR1 is SQVTM and CDR2 is ANQGSEA.

The rearrangement joins TRBV29-1 to TRBJ2-1; 7 bases are shared with TRBD1. CDR3 size: 17 residues. Germline-derived CDR1 and CDR2 are SQVTM and ANQGSEA. The J segment lost 0 bases and the V segment lost 7 bases, leaving 15 bases of the junction unmatched. The CDR3 here is CSALPKDRLNSYNEQFF. As DNA, the CDR3 is TGCAGCGCCCTACCGAAGGACAGGCTAAACTCCTACAATGAGCAGTTCTTC.

The chain employs TRBV27 and TRBJ2-2; D possibly corresponds to TRBD1 (6 bases). There are 19 residues in the CDR3. Trimming took off 6 bases at V and 0 bases at J, with 23 bases between the two ends. Germline CDR1 is MNHEY and CDR2 is SMNVEV (reference sequence). In DNA form, the CDR3 reads TGTGCCAGCAGCTTAACGGGACATCCACACGCCGCGAACACCGGGGAGCTGTTTTTT. Residues: CASSLTGHPHAANTGELFF.

V gene TRBV24-1 combines with J gene TRBJ2-1; unclear D gene. The CDR3 loop spans 19 amino acids. V was clipped by 7 bases and J by 0 bases, with 24 bases between them. Looked up from germline, CDR1 is KGHDR and CDR2 is SFDVKD. The CDR3 loop is CATSATNKIYNSSYNEQFF. CDR3 nucleotide sequence: TGTGCCACCAGCGCGACCAATAAGATTTACAACAGCTCCTACAATGAGCAGTTCTTC.

This chain links TRBV18 with TRBJ2-3, with a tentative D call TRBD1 (6 bases). The germline gives CDR1 KGHSH, CDR2 LQKENI. Trimming stripped 5 bases from V and 0 bases from J, with 12 bases between. The CDR3 covers 15 residues. The CDR3 sequence is CASSTRQVSTDTQYF. CDR3 coding DNA: TGTGCCAGCTCAACCCGACAGGTTAGCACAGATACGCAGTATTTT. The whole variable domain, filled in from reference TRBV18 and TRBJ2-3, reads NAGVMQNPRHLVRRRGQEARLRCSPMKGHSHVYWYRQLPEEGLKFMVYLQKENIIDESGMPKERFSAEFPKEGPSILRIQQVVRGDSAAYFCASSTRQVSTDTQYFGPGTRLTVL.

DNA of the CDR3: TGCGCCAGCAGCCAAGACGCAGGGTCTGGAAACACCATATATTTT. Amino acid sequence: CASSQDAGSGNTIYF. The V gene is TRBV4-3, the J gene TRBJ1-3, with D tentatively TRBD1 (5 bases). From germline, CDR1 is LGHNA and CDR2 YSLEER. The CDR3 is 15 residues long. Trimming took 0 bases from V and 1 from J, leaving 7 bases between them.

This chain connects TRBV29-1 to TRBJ2-1; 7 positions match TRBD1. The CDR3 covers 15 residues. Trimming cost V 7 bases and J 0 bases; bases outside gene matches: 9. Germline V lookup: CDR1 SQVTM, CDR2 ANQGSEA. CDR3: CSGKGQQDSYNEQFF. DNA for the CDR3: TGCAGCGGCAAGGGACAGCAAGACTCCTACAATGAGCAGTTCTTC.

This clone came up a few times. The CDR3 sequence: CASRPRTTNYGYTF. CDR3 DNA: TGTGCCAGCAGACCTCGGACAACGAACTATGGCTACACCTTC. V is TRBV2 and J is TRBJ1-2; D might be TRBD1 (5 bases). Per the germline V gene, CDR1 is SNHLY and CDR2 is FYNNEI. The CDR3 is 14 residues long. V shed 6 bases and J shed 2 bases, with 13 bases lying between them.